The T cell receptor beta chain under discussion was sequenced for a study of cytomegalovirus exposure and HLA in healthy donors (TCRdb year 2017). For context, the study as a whole: According to an earlier analysis of 587 of the donors, 150 million to 200 million T cells yielded 95 million to 140 million unique TCR beta sequences and approximately 300 Gb of sequence data. An early release that covered some 640 HLA-typed donors contained approximately 300 gigabases of sequencing data and tens of millions of unique TCR sequences. Of the roughly 400 genotyped donors, less than 85% were placed in the genetic ancestry cluster associated with self-reported Caucasian donors. The study aimed to test whether cataloging public T cell receptors could reveal signatures of past pathogen exposure. The study used immunosequencing to profile the T cell repertoires of 666 subjects and linked those repertoires to cytomegalovirus serostatus. Besides the first cohort of hundreds of subjects, a separate validation cohort made up of over a hundred different subjects was used. To predict cytomegalovirus infection status, the study combined high-throughput TCR immunosequencing, statistical association of individual TCRs with disease status, and machine learning. To study patterns of TCR occurrence, a later analysis re-analyzed previously published TCR beta repertoires from around 700 donors and added high-resolution HLA genotyping. Rather than using new phenotypic data, the later analysis identified candidate immune exposures from TCR beta sequences and from how often those sequences occurred across donors. An earlier analysis of some 500 of the donors applied high-throughput TCR beta sequencing to assess whether each TCR beta V gene segment acted as functional or pseudogenic. Donor age, sex, ethnicity and CMV serostatus were compiled together with the repertoire data. A later genetic analysis used genome-wide SNP genotypes for 398 of the 666 donors, treating that subset as a discovery cohort. All discovery cohort repertoires had been generated using a single sequencing platform. HLA typing included class I and class II loci at four-digit resolution. Typing coverage varied by locus: roughly 629-630 donors for A, B, C, DRB1 and DQB1; roughly 520 for DQA1; more than 600 for DPA1; approximately 450 for DPB1. Because of strong linkage in the cohort, roughly five DR-DQ haplotypes were treated as single units for association and clustering. On average, roughly 250,000 unique TCR beta nucleotide sequences were sequenced per donor among a few hundred genotyped donors of the cohort, with 15% to 20% of those sequences being non-productive.

In total, more than 500 healthy bone marrow donors made up the cohort. Cohort members were all nominally healthy when sampled, although unrecorded immune exposures were likely present. The donor tested CMV seronegative, placing the donor among the approximately 360 seronegative members of the cohort. A peripheral blood sample was provided by each donor, and peripheral blood mononuclear cells were used for TCR beta sequencing. Genomic DNA extraction from the blood cell samples was performed with the Qiagen DNeasy Blood Extraction Kit. Measured from the cysteine to the phenylalanine, the CDR3 is 14 residues long. Of the read, only the CDR3 DNA is kept; its 42 bases are in frame from base 1. Relative to germline, V is 1 base shorter and J is 2 bases shorter, with 4 bases between their ends. CDR1 and CDR2, looked up from the germline V gene, are SGHDT and YYEEEE. Points the paper makes about the study in general: In both the original and validation cohorts, the classifier was reported to diagnose cytomegalovirus status with high specificity and sensitivity. Because counts were too low, some 17 rarely observed V segments, including chromosome 9 orphons, were excluded from the earlier analysis of under 650 of the donors. Presence/absence analyses assumed roughly uniform sequencing depth across donors, an assumption that may not hold. A later analysis associated around 16,000 TCR beta sequences with specific HLA alleles at a false discovery rate of 0.05. In a later analysis, TCR association rates were found to vary across HLA loci, with the most associated TCRs seen for DRB1 alleles and the fewest for HLA-C alleles. The only immune exposure information available for the cohort was CMV serostatus. A few of the identified cytomegalovirus-associated TCR beta chains were confirmed in vitro to be specific for cytomegalovirus antigens. According to the authors, the approach could potentially be generalized to other disease states and immunological phenotypes. Across donors, most TCR sequences were observed very rarely, whereas some public TCRs were present in many individuals. Because HLA typing was unavailable for some donors at each locus, only the typed subset was used in association tests. In the study, some 160 TCR beta chains were listed as associated with cytomegalovirus. A further reported finding was that TCR beta sequences accurately predicted the HLA-A and HLA-B alleles for most subjects in the first cohort. Linkage disequilibrium might explain the correlated functional status among segregating V segments, but an unknown experimental factor could not be excluded. A later analysis reported that several top co-occurrence clusters appeared linked to parvovirus B19, influenza, CMV and Epstein-Barr virus. The 87-base-pair reads could not distinguish some IMGT-functional V segments, including TRBV6-2 and TRBV6-3, so those segments were excluded. The sequencing pipeline was judged likely to have produced a cluster of highly shared sequence variants as a technical artifact. When HLA alleles, especially DR and DQ, strongly co-occurred, TCR associations were difficult to assign to individual alleles. According to a later genetic analysis, donors in an Asian-associated ancestry cluster had fewer N-insertions in productive TCRs than the roughly 700-donor mean. Most CMV-associated TCR beta chains appeared to be HLA-restricted in a later analysis, and the HLA associations seemed to be driven largely by CMV exposure. In a later analysis, HLA-associated TCR beta chains showed more clonal expansion and lower generation probabilities than non-associated chains that were equally common. In this cohort, only TCR beta chains were sequenced, and detectable features were limited by the absence of alpha or paired-chain data. In an earlier analysis of fewer than 750 of the donors, most TCR beta V segments were observed in productive rearrangements about 90% or about 30% of the time, broadly matching IMGT annotations. An association between a missense DCLRE1C variant and V-gene and J-gene trimming of TCR beta chains was found in a later genetic analysis and replicated in an independent cohort.

Libraries were constructed by the immunoSEQ multiplex PCR assay. A mixture of 60 forward primers for TCR Vbeta segments and 13 reverse primers for TCR Jbeta segments was used in the multiplex PCR. A multiplex PCR assay on genomic DNA amplified the CDR3 region of rearranged TCR beta genes. The Illumina HiSeq System was used to sequence the amplified TCR beta libraries as 87-base-pair reads. Processing in the source paper ran as follows. In a later analysis, roughly 80 million unique TCR beta chains were counted across the 650 to 700 repertoires, and roughly 10 million of these chains were shared by at least two donors. To remove PCR and sequencing errors, raw reads were error-corrected and collapsed into unique sequences using a nearest-neighbor algorithm that merged closely related sequences. Alignment of CDR3 sequences to IMGT reference sequences was used to assign V, D and J gene segments. For a sequence to be retained, a match of at least six nucleotides was required to both a V gene segment and a J gene segment. A rearrangement was called productive if the CDR3 had no stop codons and remained in frame with V and J, and every other rearrangement was called non-productive. Following IMGT convention, CDR3 was defined as the stretch from the second conserved V-encoded cysteine up to the conserved J-encoded phenylalanine. In an earlier analysis of approximately 590 of the donors, sequences lacking an unambiguous match to a single V gene segment were excluded. In an earlier analysis of 587 of the donors, a V segment was called functional when productive rearrangements were above 56.7%, and segregating when the standard deviation between donors exceeded 5%. A statistical classification framework was built for diagnosing cytomegalovirus status from the catalog of TCR beta chain sequences. V and J gene assignment, in a later analysis, came from comparing TCR nucleotide sequences with IMGT/GENE-DB human TR gene sequences. Using the TCRdist pipeline, a later analysis assigned CDR3 sequences along with most-parsimonious VDJ recombination scenarios. In a later analysis, each TCR beta chain was defined by its CDR3 amino acid sequence together with its V-gene family, and reads lacking a unique V-gene family were excluded. A later analysis removed 592 highly shared, low-generation-probability nucleotide sequences to deal with suspected cross-contamination and a sequencing artifact. In a later analysis, a clonal expansion index was calculated for each public chain from normalized within-repertoire ranks of inferred template counts. A later analysis computed generation probabilities with a VDJ recombination model fitted to out-of-frame rearrangements, and checked the results against IGoR. A later analysis scored TCR-TCR, TCR-HLA and TCR-CMV co-occurrence with hypergeometric tests, applying a repertoire-size bias correction to TCR pairs. A later analysis estimated false discovery rates by permuting HLA or CMV assignments 20 times. In a later analysis, co-occurring TCRs were grouped with DBSCAN, and TCRdist sequence similarity was added when clustering was performed within HLA-allele-positive subsets. Repertoires with fewer than 30,000 or more than 120,000 public chains were left out of co-occurrence clustering, as were roughly five repertoires with anomalous nucleotide sharing. TCRdb limited this immuneACCESS table to in-frame rearrangements with V and J called. A share of clones is missing; checked studies link under half to unresolved V genes, and the rest is unexplained. That table furnishes V, J and clone size, whereas the DNA furnished D and trimming. The sample contains 200,000 or so clones, 65% to 80% of them found a single time. The top ten constitute about 16% of the sample.

Remarks on this clone: Its target antigen remains unknown. There are no base qualities to consult, and no much larger clone falls within one base.

Input material: PBMCs. The TCR originated in a middle-aged man in good health and CMV-seronegative. The chain couples TRBV5-6 to TRBJ2-6; too little of a D gene remains to name it. The CDR3 loop reads CASSLIAGANVLTF. In nucleotide form, the sequence is TGTGCCAGCAGCTTGATAGCTGGGGCCAACGTCCTGACTTTC.